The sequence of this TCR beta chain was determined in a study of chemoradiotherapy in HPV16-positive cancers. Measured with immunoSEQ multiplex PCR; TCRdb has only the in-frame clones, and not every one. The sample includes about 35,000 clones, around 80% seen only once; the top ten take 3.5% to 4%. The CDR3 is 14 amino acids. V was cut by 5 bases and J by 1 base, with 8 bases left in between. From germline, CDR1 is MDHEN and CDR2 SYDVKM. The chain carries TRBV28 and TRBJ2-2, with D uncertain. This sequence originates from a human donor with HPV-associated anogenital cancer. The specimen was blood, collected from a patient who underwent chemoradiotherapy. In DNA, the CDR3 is TGTGCCAGCAGTCGTCTAAGGAACACCGGGGAGCTGTTTTTT. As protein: CASSRLRNTGELFF.